Shown below are 22 T cell receptor beta chains from a single sample sequenced in a study of blood T cell repertoires in COVID-19. Clones were read by immunoSEQ multiplex PCR, and TCRdb kept only the in-frame ones, dropping some. The data contain approximately 210,000 clones, approximately 80% of them singletons. The sequenced sample consisted of PBMCs or T cells enriched from blood (not recorded which). These receptors were obtained from a woman aged 45-59 years with acute COVID-19.

The chain links TRBV3-1 (or the pseudogene TRBV3-2) to TRBJ2-3, with D possibly matching TRBD2 (6 bases). V lost 8 bases, J lost 5 bases, and 11 bases lay in between. The CDR3 covers 12 residues. The germline CDR1 and CDR2 sequences are LGHDT and YNNKEL (reference sequence). CDR3: CASLLAEDTQYF. In DNA, the CDR3 is TGTGCCAGCCTACTAGCAGAAGATACGCAGTATTTT.

V usage is TRBV6-2 or TRBV6-3 and J usage is TRBJ1-2; TRBD1 matches at 9 bases. The CDR3 covers 14 residues. V dropped 5 bases and J dropped 7; count of bases not matched to a gene: 8. Germline lookup yields CDR1 MNHEY and CDR2 SVGEGT. CDR3 protein: CASSQATGGFGYTF. CDR3 sequence (DNA): TGTGCCAGCAGTCAAGCAACAGGGGGCTTTGGCTACACCTTC.

The chain links TRBV30 to TRBJ2-2; 8 positions match TRBD2. There are 18 residues in the CDR3. Losses at the gene ends were 1 base for V and 5 bases for J; bases not matched to a gene: 15. Germline V gene sequence: CDR1 GTSNPN, CDR2 SVGIG (reference sequence). CDR3 residues: CAWSDTGVAGFLTGELFF. CDR3 sequence (DNA): TGTGCCTGGAGTGACACCGGGGTAGCGGGATTTTTGACCGGGGAGCTGTTTTTT.

V and J are TRBV4-2 and TRBJ1-2, with D perhaps matching TRBD1 (5 bases). V lost 0 bases to trimming and J lost 3 bases, with 11 bases between them. CDR1 LGHNA and CDR2 YNFKEQ come from the germline V gene. CDR3 length: 15 residues. CDR3 in amino acids: CASSQDGGVDYGYTF. Written as DNA, the CDR3 is TGTGCCAGCAGCCAAGACGGGGGTGTGGACTATGGCTACACCTTC.

This sequence joins TRBV6-2 or TRBV6-3 and TRBJ1-5; 9 bases match TRBD1. Germline values: CDR1 MNHEY, CDR2 SVGEGT. This CDR3 contains 15 residues. J gave up 3 bases and V 5 bases, and 5 bases lay outside the gene matches. CDR3 sequence reads: CASSSRQGVNQPQHF. CDR3 nucleotide sequence: TGTGCCAGCAGTAGTAGACAGGGGGTCAATCAGCCCCAGCATTTT.

In its sample, this clone was seen once. This chain connects TRBV5-1 to TRBJ2-2, with D tentatively TRBD2 (5 bases). V lost 4 bases, J lost 4 bases, and 11 bases lay in between. The germline V gene has CDR1 SGHRS and CDR2 YFSETQ. The CDR3 is 14 residues long. CDR3 residues: CASSRQEVTGELFF. The CDR3, as DNA: TGCGCCAGCAGCCGGCAGGAGGTCACCGGGGAGCTGTTTTTT.

The chain carries TRBV5-4 and TRBJ2-1; 7 positions agree with TRBD2. The germline V gene has CDR1 SGHNT and CDR2 YYREEE (reference sequence). V was pared by 2 bases and J by 6 bases, with 2 bases of the junction left unmatched. The CDR3 runs 13 residues. The CDR3 region has the DNA TGTGCCAGCAGCTTTAGGACTAGCAATGAGCAGTTCTTC. Translation: CASSFRTSNEQFF.

Only a few counts were recorded for this clone. The rearrangement links TRBV18 to TRBJ2-5, with 10 bases matching TRBD2. The ends lost 4 bases at V and 2 bases at J; junction bases unmatched: 1. CDR3 size: 14 residues. Germline CDR1 is KGHSH and CDR2 is LQKENI. The CDR3 DNA sequence: TGTGCCAGCTCACTAGCGGGGGGACAAGAGACCCAGTACTTC. This sequence encodes CASSLAGGQETQYF. Drawing the rest from reference TRBV18 and TRBJ2-5, the complete variable domain is NAGVMQNPRHLVRRRGQEARLRCSPMKGHSHVYWYRQLPEEGLKFMVYLQKENIIDESGMPKERFSAEFPKEGPSILRIQQVVRGDSAAYFCASSLAGGQETQYFGPGTRLLVL.

The sample holds a few counts of this clone. The chain uses TRBV5-5 and TRBJ1-2; D perhaps matches TRBD1 (6 bases). This CDR3 has 16 amino acids. V shed 4 bases and J shed 0 bases, with 16 bases lying between them. Germline V gene data show CDR1 as SGHKS and CDR2 as YYEKEE (reference sequence). CDR3 DNA: TGTGCCAGCAGCCCATACCCAACAGGGACTAACTATGGCTACACCTTC. It specifies CASSPYPTGTNYGYTF.

The rearrangement uses TRBV5-1 and TRBJ2-1; 11 bases map to TRBD2. This CDR3 is 16 amino acids long. CDR1 is SGHRS and CDR2 is YFSETQ in the germline V gene. V gave up 3 bases and J gave up 10 bases; unmatched junction bases: 12. The CDR3 here is CASSSGSASGRTEQFF. Here the CDR3 DNA reads TGCGCCAGCAGCTCCGGCTCCGCTAGCGGGAGGACCGAGCAGTTCTTC.

The chain employs TRBV5-4 and TRBJ2-7; TRBD1 matches 12 bases. The CDR3 sequence is 17 residues long. CDR1 is SGHNT and CDR2 is YYREEE in the germline V gene (reference sequence). The V and J ends lost 4 bases and 4 bases, in that order; junction bases with no gene match: 12. The CDR3: CASSLLIGTGGAYEQYF. In DNA form, the CDR3 reads TGTGCCAGCAGCCTCCTAATTGGGACAGGGGGCGCGTACGAGCAGTACTTC.

J is TRBJ1-6 and V is TRBV9, with 7 bases lining up with TRBD1. Germline V gives CDR1 SGDLS, CDR2 YYNGEE. This CDR3 has 14 amino acids. The V segment lost 3 bases and the J segment 9 bases; nucleotides outside the gene matches: 6. CDR3 in amino acids: CASSAAGGVSPLHF. CDR3 sequence (DNA): TGTGCCAGCAGCGCCGCAGGGGGAGTTTCACCCCTCCACTTT.

The chain combines TRBV28 with TRBJ2-7; TRBD1 matches 8 bases. The germline CDR1 and CDR2 sequences are MDHEN and SYDVKM. This CDR3 is built from 15 residues. Trimming took 8 bases from V and 3 from J; bases not matched to a gene: 12. The CDR3 here is CASGTGLPIGYEQYF. CDR3 DNA sequence: TGTGCCAGCGGGACAGGACTTCCAATCGGCTACGAGCAGTACTTC.

The chain combines TRBV7-3 with TRBJ1-2, with D possibly matching TRBD1 (5 bases). This CDR3 comprises 15 residues. Germline V gene sequence: CDR1 SGHTA, CDR2 FQGTGA. V lost 2 bases and J 6 bases, leaving 16 bases between the germline ends. CDR3 sequence reads: CASSLYGGGEDGYTF. CDR3 nucleotides: TGTGCCAGCAGCTTATATGGTGGAGGGGAGGATGGCTACACCTTC.

The rearrangement links TRBV5-4 to TRBJ2-7, with 9 nucleotides matching TRBD2. The junction had 5 bases not matched to a gene; V was cut back by 2 bases and J by 5 bases. The CDR3 has 14 amino acids. Germline assignment: CDR1 SGHNT and CDR2 YYREEE (reference sequence). The CDR3: CASSFRTSDDEQYF. In DNA form, the CDR3 reads TGTGCCAGCAGCTTCCGGACTAGCGATGACGAGCAGTACTTC.

This chain uses TRBV6-1 with TRBJ1-3, with 7 bases fitting TRBD1. With V trimmed by 0 bases and J by 2 bases, 7 bases remained unmatched. This CDR3 contains 17 residues. Germline V CDR1 and CDR2: MNHNS, SASEGT. CDR3 nucleotide sequence: TGTGCCAGCAGTGAAGCCTTTTGGACAGGACCTGGAAACACCATATATTTT. Its protein product is CASSEAFWTGPGNTIYF.

This CDR3 reads CASSPDRGYGYTF. The CDR3 nucleotides read TGTGCCAGCAGCCCGGACAGAGGGTATGGCTACACCTTC. This chain uses TRBV11-2 with TRBJ1-2; perhaps TRBD1 as D (6 bases). The CDR3 is made up of 13 amino acids. Looked up from germline, CDR1 is SGHAT and CDR2 is FQNNGV. V was cut by 5 bases and J by 5 bases, with 12 bases left in between.

The genes are TRBV21-1 and TRBJ2-7; TRBD1, the table's D call, was not compared with the DNA. TRBV21-1 is a pseudogene. The CDR3 is 19 residues long. DNA for the CDR3: TGTGCCAGCAGTAAGGAATTACACTCGCGACAGTCCGCCGACGACGAGCAGTACTTC. It translates to CASSKELHSRQSADDEQYF.

V and J are TRBV7-2 and TRBJ1-5; D might be TRBD1 (5 bases). Trimming shortened V by 5 bases and J by 6 bases, and 11 bases separated the two germline ends. The CDR3 is made up of 13 amino acids. CDR1 SGHTA and CDR2 FQGNSA come from the germline V gene. The CDR3 region is CASSVGGGQPQHF. In DNA, the CDR3 is TGTGCCAGCAGCGTGGGCGGGGGTCAGCCCCAGCATTTT. The variable domain in full, completed from reference TRBV7-2 and TRBJ1-5, reads GAGVSQSPSNKVTEKGKDVELRCDPISGHTALYWYRQSLGQGLEFLIYFQGNSAPDKSGLPSDRFSAERTGGSVSTLTIQRTQQEDSAVYLCASSVGGGQPQHFGDGTRLSIL.

V usage is TRBV27 and J usage is TRBJ2-5; D not resolved. CDR3 length: 15 residues. V was cut by 6 bases and J by 5 bases, with 19 bases left in between. Germline CDR1 and CDR2: MNHEY and SMNVEV (reference sequence). The CDR3 here is CASSRQKRSSETQYF. Written as DNA, the CDR3 is TGTGCCAGCAGCCGCCAAAAGCGTTCGAGCGAGACCCAGTACTTC.

This clone showed up many times. This chain links TRBV6-4 with TRBJ2-3; 10 nucleotides agree with TRBD2. The ends lost 0 bases at V and 4 bases at J; junction bases unmatched: 1. The germline gives CDR1 MRHNA, CDR2 SNTAGT. The CDR3 consists of 15 residues. CDR3 protein: CASSDSAGGPDTQYF. The CDR3 coding sequence is TGTGCCAGCAGTGACTCAGCGGGAGGGCCAGATACGCAGTATTTT.

This rearrangement joins TRBV4-1 to TRBJ1-2, with 9 bases lining up with TRBD1. Germline lookup yields CDR1 MGHRA and CDR2 YSYEKL. V lost 2 bases and J lost 5; bases outside the gene matches: 6. The CDR3 totals 15 residues. The CDR3 is CASSQPTGGLYGYTF. CDR3 DNA sequence: TGCGCCAGCAGCCAACCAACAGGGGGCTTGTATGGCTACACCTTC.